This passage covers 26 T cell receptor beta chains from one sample sequenced in a study of regulatory T cells in long-lasting Graves disease. The time point was: persistent/refractory GD, antithyroid drugs over 5 years with positive TRAb. PBMC RNA served as the TCR library source. Arm-PCR of CDR3 regions and iRepertoire HTBI primers were the basis on which TCR beta libraries were built. MiXCR was run by TCRdb on the multiplex PCR reads, yielding one entry per CDR3 protein. The table has over 300,000 distinct CDR3 sequences, 20% seen once. The input for sequencing was peripheral blood mononuclear cells (PBMCs), taken when the disease was refractory, from a patient treated with antithyroid drugs. These TCRs come from a female donor with Graves disease.

With regard to this clonotype: A read error may be the cause here, since a much bigger clone is one base away. The rearrangement joins TRBV27 to TRBJ2-7, with D possibly matching TRBD2 (5 bases). This CDR3 comprises 14 residues. V was shortened by 2 bases and J by 6 bases, with 14 bases between the two germline ends. Germline CDR1 and CDR2: MNHEY and SMNVEV (reference sequence). In DNA form, the CDR3 reads TGTGCCAGCAGTTTAAGGTCCAGCGGCTGCGAGCAGTACTTC. Its protein is CASSLRSSGCEQYF.

This clonotype was counted only a few times. This sequence joins TRBV19 and TRBJ1-5, with unresolved D. The germline CDR1 and CDR2 sequences are LNHDA and SQIVND (reference sequence). The V gene lost 6 bases and the J gene lost 2 bases, with 11 bases spanning the gap. This CDR3 spans 14 amino acids. CDR3 amino acids: CASSDVLRNQPQHF. Written as DNA, the CDR3 is TGTGCCAGTAGCGACGTTTTGCGCAATCAGCCCCAGCATTTT.

This clonotype was detected a few times. The junction does not match germline at one end; this may be a read error. This chain connects TRBV4-1 to TRBJ1-1; D uncertain. CDR1 and CDR2 (germline): MGHRA, YSYEKL. The length of the CDR3 is 14 residues. DNA of the CDR3: TGCGCCAGCAGCCAAGGGCCAGGCCAAAGCAAGCAGTTTTTT. Encoded protein: CASSQGPGQSKQFF.

A few counts support this clonotype. The CDR3 coding sequence is TGTGCCAGCAGGCAGGGAGGCCTATTATATTCACCCCTCCACTTT. This sequence encodes CASRQGGLLYSPLHF. This chain connects TRBV27 to TRBJ1-6, with D perhaps matching TRBD1 (5 bases). The CDR3 length is 15 residues. Per the germline V gene, CDR1 is MNHEY and CDR2 is SMNVEV (reference sequence). V was cut by 6 bases and J by 8 bases, with 17 bases left in between.

This clonotype showed up many times. V is TRBV7-9 and J is TRBJ1-1; 11 bases agree with TRBD1. The CDR3 spans 15 residues. Germline CDR1 reads SEHNR; CDR2 reads FQNEAQ (reference sequence). V was pared by 7 bases and J by 1 base, with 5 bases of the junction left unmatched. The CDR3 region has the DNA TGTGCCAGCACTAGAGGGACAGGGGGGAACACTGAAGCTTTCTTT. It yields the protein CASTRGTGGNTEAFF.

Many counts were recorded for this clonotype. The chain has TRBV6-1 and TRBJ1-2, with D possibly being TRBD1 (6 bases). V dropped 6 bases and J dropped 4 bases, with 12 bases sitting between them. The V gene's germline CDR1 is MNHNS and CDR2 SASEGT. CDR3 length: 13 residues. Here the CDR3 reads CASSLDSPYGYTF. For the CDR3, the DNA is TGTGCCAGCAGCCTGGACAGTCCCTATGGCTACACCTTC.

This clonotype was counted many times. This chain links TRBV2 with TRBJ1-5, with D perhaps matching TRBD1 (5 bases). The V gene's germline CDR1 is SNHLY and CDR2 FYNNEI. V was clipped by 6 bases and J by 4 bases, with 16 bases between them. The CDR3 totals 15 residues. CDR3 region: CASSGDAGGNQPQHF. The CDR3 DNA is TGTGCCAGCAGCGGTGACGCGGGGGGTAATCAGCCCCAGCATTTT.

This clonotype occurred many times. V is TRBV28 and J is TRBJ1-2, with a possible D match to TRBD1 (5 bases). This CDR3 has 14 amino acids. Per the germline V gene, CDR1 is MDHEN and CDR2 is SYDVKM. V lost 2 bases, J lost 8 bases, and 15 bases lay in between. The CDR3 DNA reads TGTGCCAGCAGTTTAGTCTCAGGGACCTGGGGCTACACCTTC. Translating gives CASSLVSGTWGYTF.

As to this clonotype: A much larger clone is a single base away; this may be a read error. The genes are TRBV28 and TRBJ2-7, with 7 bases fitting TRBD1. CDR3 length equals 15 residues. Germline-derived CDR1 and CDR2 are MDHEN and SYDVKM. Here the CDR3 reads CASGFTARGLYEQYF. The CDR3 DNA follows: TGTGCCAGCGGTTTTACTGCCAGGGGGTTATACGAGCAGTACTTC.

This clonotype was observed a handful of times. This rearrangement joins TRBV28 to TRBJ2-7; D is unclear. This CDR3 spans 13 amino acids. Germline V gene sequence: CDR1 MDHEN, CDR2 SYDVKM. Trimming left V 3 bases short and J 3 bases short, with 9 bases between. The chain's CDR3 is CASSFRLHYEQYF. CDR3 DNA: TGTGCCAGCAGTTTCAGGCTACACTACGAGCAGTACTTC.

This clonotype has a count of ten or more. The chain joins TRBV3-1 to TRBJ2-7, with TRBD1 matching over 7 bases. V gave up 6 bases and J gave up 4 bases; unmatched junction bases: 6. This CDR3 comprises 13 residues. The germline V gene has CDR1 LGHDT and CDR2 YNNKEL (reference sequence). The CDR3 DNA follows: TGTGCCAGCAGTCGACAGGGTTGGTACGAGCAGTACTTC. It translates to CASSRQGWYEQYF.

This clonotype was picked up many times. V usage is TRBV15 and J usage is TRBJ2-7; D might be TRBD1 or TRBD2, each matching 7 bases. Germline V CDR1 and CDR2: LNHNV, YYDKDF (reference sequence). The CDR3 is 15 amino acids. Trimming cost V 7 bases and J 7 bases, with 23 bases left between them. The chain's CDR3 is CATKNGIGRGGEQYF. The CDR3 bases are TGTGCCACCAAGAATGGGATCGGCAGGGGGGGGGAGCAGTACTTC.

The chain carries TRBV4-3 and TRBJ1-4; D is ambiguous. The germline CDR1 and CDR2 sequences are LGHNA and YSLEER. Trimming took off 0 bases at V and 3 bases at J, with 20 bases between the two ends. This CDR3 comprises 19 residues. The DNA for the CDR3 is TGCGCCAGCAGCCAAGAACTGGGTTTTCACTCGCCGGCTAATGAAAAACTGTTTTTT. Its protein product is CASSQELGFHSPANEKLFF.

The rearrangement joins TRBV18 to TRBJ1-6; D is ambiguous. The CDR3 is made up of 14 amino acids. Trimming pared 4 bases from V and 5 bases from J, leaving 9 bases between. Germline CDR1 and CDR2: KGHSH and LQKENI. CDR3 nucleotide sequence: TGTGCCAGCTCACGAAGTACAAATAATTCACCCCTCCACTTT. Its translation: CASSRSTNNSPLHF.

The V call is TRBV6-2 or TRBV6-3, the J call TRBJ2-7; a possible D gene is TRBD2 (6 bases). Trimming left V 5 bases short and J 3 bases short, with 17 bases between. CDR1 and CDR2 (germline): MNHEY, SVGEGT. The CDR3 runs to 15 residues. The CDR3 here is CASSRTGTEGYEQYF. The CDR3 region has the DNA TGTGCCAGCAGTCGTACCGGGACGGAGGGCTACGAGCAGTACTTC.

This clonotype was recorded at least ten times. The CDR3, as DNA: TGTGCCAGCAGTGAAGAAAGACAGGGCAGGTATAGCAATCAGCCCCAGCATTTT. Protein product: CASSEERQGRYSNQPQHF. J is TRBJ1-5 and V is TRBV2; 7 bases are shared with TRBD1. After removal of 1 base from V and 0 bases from J, the junction contained 9 bases not matched to a gene. The CDR3 runs 18 residues. Germline V gene data show CDR1 as SNHLY and CDR2 as FYNNEI.

This clonotype was counted only a few times. The V gene is TRBV18, the J gene TRBJ1-3, with D uncertain. The CDR3 runs to 15 residues. Germline CDR1 is KGHSH and CDR2 is LQKENI. The V end was cut by 3 bases, the J end by 7 bases, with 16 bases between. CDR3 in amino acids: CASSPRIPKGNTIYF. Written as DNA, the CDR3 is TGTGCCAGCTCACCGAGGATACCGAAAGGCAACACCATATATTTT.

The J gene is TRBJ2-5, the V gene TRBV27, with 11 bases aligning to TRBD1. Trimming at V came to 6 bases and at J to 9 bases, leaving 9 bases not matched to a gene. The CDR3 runs 14 residues. CDR1 and CDR2 (germline): MNHEY, SMNVEV (reference sequence). The CDR3 DNA is TGTGCCAGCAGGGGGACAGGGGGGCGCGGGGCCCAGTACTTC. It yields the protein CASRGTGGRGAQYF.

This clonotype appeared many times. The chain carries TRBV28 and TRBJ1-5; D is unresolved. Germline V gene data show CDR1 as MDHEN and CDR2 as SYDVKM. This CDR3 has 12 residues. Trimming pared 0 bases from V and 8 bases from J, leaving 5 bases between. The CDR3 nucleotides are TGTGCCAGCAGTTTATGGGAAAAGCCCCAGCATTTT. It yields the protein CASSLWEKPQHF.

V gene TRBV10-3 combines with J gene TRBJ2-7; unclear D gene. Per germline, CDR1 ENHRY and CDR2 SYGVKD. The CDR3 runs to 16 residues. V lost 0 bases to trimming and J lost 0 bases, with 12 bases between them. The CDR3 here is CAISESARSSSYEQYF. The CDR3, as DNA: TGTGCCATCAGTGAGTCTGCAAGGAGTAGCTCCTACGAGCAGTACTTC.

This clonotype was counted at least ten times. As DNA, the CDR3 is TGCAGTGCCACCAAGAAAGGACTACCAACCTTTGACCAGTACTTC. Amino acids: CSATKKGLPTFDQYF. The V gene is TRBV20-1, the J gene TRBJ2-5; weak D call: TRBD2 (6 bases). Germline V lookup: CDR1 DFQATT, CDR2 SNEGSKA (reference sequence). V lost 6 bases and J 10 bases, leaving 27 bases between the germline ends. CDR3 length equals 15 residues.

The rearrangement uses TRBV20-1 and TRBJ2-7, with D unclear. Looked up from germline, CDR1 is DFQATT and CDR2 is SNEGSKA (reference sequence). There are 14 residues in the CDR3. V gave up 5 bases and J gave up 0 bases, with 14 bases separating them. The CDR3 coding sequence is TGCAGTGCTTACACGGGCGCCAGCTCCTACGAGCAGTACTTC. As protein: CSAYTGASSYEQYF.

CDR3 in DNA: TGCAGCGTTGAAAGGGTATTATCGGGCGGAGAAGCTTTCTTT. Translating gives CSVERVLSGGEAFF. This chain joins TRBV29-1 and TRBJ1-1; D call uncertain. Per germline, CDR1 SQVTM and CDR2 ANQGSEA. The ends were cut back, 2 bases at V and 8 bases at J, with 18 bases in the middle. The CDR3 has 14 residues.

In regard to this clonotype: An end of the junction does not agree with germline; a read error may underlie this. This chain joins TRBV5-1 and TRBJ1-4; D gene unclear. This CDR3 is 13 amino acids long. The germline V gene encodes CDR1 SGHRS and CDR2 YFSETQ. CDR3 DNA: TGCGCCAGCAGCTCCACAGTGAATGGAAAACTGTTTTTT. Translating gives CASSSTVNGKLFF.

The V call is TRBV5-6, the J call TRBJ1-5; TRBD1 matches 9 bases. V gave up 3 bases and J gave up 0 bases; unmatched junction bases: 1. Per the germline V gene, CDR1 is SGHDT and CDR2 is YYEEEE. The CDR3 is made up of 15 amino acids. CDR3 region: CASSWGQGSNQPQHF. As DNA, the CDR3 is TGTGCCAGCAGCTGGGGACAGGGTAGCAATCAGCCCCAGCATTTT.

In its sample, this clonotype was seen a few times. The V and J genes are TRBV7-9 and TRBJ2-5; D is possibly TRBD1 (5 bases). This CDR3 spans 16 amino acids. Germline V gene lookup returns CDR1 SEHNR and CDR2 FQNEAQ (reference sequence). V was pared by 5 bases and J by 4 bases, with 20 bases between. CDR3 DNA: TGTGCCAGCAGCCCACCCCCCCCAGGGAAGATAGAGACCCAGTACTTC. Its translation is CASSPPPPGKIETQYF.